A single T cell receptor (beta chain) is shown here with its context. Its antigen is undetermined. CD4+ T cells that had been cultured provided DNA sequenced with the Oncomine TCR Beta short-read assay. TCRdb used MiXCR to reprocess the PCR reads, holding one entry per CDR3 protein. The table shows 8,000 to 10,000 distinct CDR3 sequences, with 30% to 40% occurring only once. This sample's treatment: approximately nine-day PBMC culture with coronavirus spike peptide pools or control peptides (ViraFEST assay). This entry belongs to a study of vaccination and CD4 T cells after COVID-19. CDR3 length equals 15 residues. From germline, CDR1 is SNHLY and CDR2 FYNNEI. Trimming shortened V by 4 bases and J by 5 bases, and 14 bases separated the two germline ends.

V is TRBV2 and J is TRBJ2-2; TRBD1 might be the D (6 bases). The sample taken for sequencing was CD4+ T cells from blood, cultured in vitro. This sequence originates from a human donor who had recovered from COVID-19. The CDR3 DNA follows: TGTGCCAGCAGTGCACAGGGAAGGGAAACCGGGGAGCTGTTTTTT. This sequence encodes CASSAQGRETGELFF. The complete variable domain, with remaining parts taken from reference TRBV2 and TRBJ2-2, reads EPEVTQTPSHQVTQMGQEVILRCVPISNHLYFYWYRQILGQKVEFLVSFYNNEISEKSEIFDDQFSVERPDGSNFTLKIRSTKLEDSAMYFCASSAQGRETGELFFGEGSRLTVL.